Described below is a single T cell receptor (beta chain) sequence and its context. No antigen is known for it. This sample was taken from a study of shared clonotypes between healthy human individuals. Study-wide background: Samples came from a couple of female and a few male donors aged 18 to 49. Each donor contributed plates that comprised three CD4 naive, three CD4 memory, two CD8 naive and one CD8 memory.

Only CD45RO-negative cells positively selected for CCR7 counted as naive CD8 cells, so terminally differentiated effector memory CD45RA+ cells were excluded. The CDR3 runs 12 residues. V lost 3 bases, J lost 6 bases, and 5 bases stayed unmatched. The germline V gene has CDR1 GTSNPN and CDR2 SVGIG (reference sequence). The study, taken as a whole, reports: In the sorted subsets, rarefaction showed sequencing was incomplete despite large depth.

For each subset, genomic DNA was distributed in equal portions over several immunoSEQ plates. Produced via immunoSEQ multiplex PCR; TCRdb's table is partial and in-frame only. Seen here are around 2,000,000 clones, approximately 94% observed once, and the top ten hold approximately 1.2%. This sequence originates from a man younger than 30 in good health. This rearrangement joins TRBV30 to TRBJ2-7, with 7 bases fitting TRBD1. Sequenced material: naive CD8+ T cells sorted from blood. CDR3 coding DNA: TGTGCCTGGAGCCAGACAGGGCGCGAGCAGTACTTC. Amino acids: CAWSQTGREQYF.